Below, one TCR beta chain is given with its context. The V gene's germline CDR1 is SGHVS and CDR2 FNYEAQ. V was clipped by 3 bases and J by 3 bases; unmatched bases: 6. The CDR3 contains 15 residues. TCRdb's table, derived via immunoSEQ multiplex PCR, lists solely in-frame clones and lacks some. The repertoire consists of about 73,000 clones, with around 94% occurring once and the leading ten covering less than 3.5%. The data belong to a study of T cell changes during pregnancy in multiple sclerosis. This TCR derives from a female donor in good health, enrolled as a control in a pregnancy study. V is TRBV7-6 and J is TRBJ2-5, with 8 bases fitting TRBD1. The sequencing used peripheral blood, collected in the third trimester of pregnancy. CDR3 DNA: TGTGCCAGCAGCTTTAGAACAGGGGGAGAAGAGACCCAGTACTTC. This gives the protein CASSFRTGGEETQYF.